This T cell receptor (beta chain) was recorded in a study of cytomegalovirus exposure and HLA in healthy donors. Study details: Of all 400 or so donors who were genotyped, about 80% belonged to the Caucasian-associated ancestry cluster. Study-wide results and caveats: Reports state that TCR beta sequences accurately predicted most subjects' HLA-A and HLA-B alleles.

The PCR used 60 Vbeta and 13 Jbeta primers. The protocol was immunoSEQ multiplex PCR, while the TCRdb copy is restricted to in-frame clones and leaves out a portion. The repertoire includes 120,000 or so clones, approximately 74% of them detected once, and 4% sits in the top ten. Each of the donors was a healthy bone marrow donor. Turning to this clone: Its antigen is not known.

V was pared by 6 bases and J by 3 bases, with 14 bases between. Germline V gene sequence: CDR1 MNHNY, CDR2 SVGAGI (reference sequence). This CDR3 contains 14 residues. The rearrangement uses TRBV6-6 and TRBJ1-1; D is unclear. Material: PBMCs. The sequence derives from a middle-aged man in good health and CMV-seropositive. The CDR3 here is CASSHTRYDTEAFF. DNA for the CDR3: TGTGCCAGCAGCCACACTAGATATGACACTGAAGCTTTCTTT.